Presented here are 15 T cell receptor beta chains from one specimen sequenced in a study of OX40 agonist ivuxolimab in advanced cancers. The method was the immunoSEQ multiplex PCR assay. This immuneACCESS table, as held by TCRdb, lists in-frame sequences with V and J called but not all clones. Of the missing ones, under half trace to an unresolved V gene in checked studies; the others have no known cause. Counted in this sample were some 54,000 clones; about nine tenths of them appeared once. The ten biggest clones cover 6% to 8% of the sample. The starting material was CD4+ or CD8+ T cells sorted from blood, obtained in a trial of the OX40 agonist ivuxolimab. Receptor source: an adult with an advanced solid tumor such as melanoma, head and neck, liver or kidney cancer.

The gene calls are TRBV5-1 and TRBJ2-4; TRBD2 matches 9 bases. Germline V lookup: CDR1 SGHRS, CDR2 YFSETQ. J was trimmed by 5 bases and V by 2 bases; bases with no gene match: 5. The CDR3 runs 15 residues. The CDR3 loop reads CASSLRGGAENIQYF. CDR3 nucleotide sequence: TGCGCCAGCAGCTTACGCGGGGGGGCGGAAAACATTCAGTACTTC.

V usage is TRBV10-1 and J usage is TRBJ1-2, with a possible D match to TRBD1 (5 bases). Per the germline V gene, CDR1 is WNHNN and CDR2 is SYGVQD (reference sequence). The CDR3 contains 15 residues. V was shortened by 0 bases and J by 7 bases, with 15 bases between the two germline ends. The CDR3 DNA sequence: TGCGCCAGCAGTGAGTCGGGACGGGAGAAATTTGGCTACACCTTC. It encodes CASSESGREKFGYTF.

V and J are TRBV30 and TRBJ1-5; D gene uncertain. From germline, CDR1 is GTSNPN and CDR2 SVGIG (reference sequence). V was shortened by 0 bases and J by 0 bases, with 6 bases between the two germline ends. CDR3 size: 14 residues. This CDR3 reads CAWSVSFSNQPQHF. CDR3 nucleotides: TGTGCCTGGAGTGTTAGTTTTAGCAATCAGCCCCAGCATTTT.

Here the CDR3 reads CASSISGTDNSPLHF. DNA of the CDR3: TGTGCCAGCAGCATCTCCGGGACAGATAATTCACCCCTCCACTTT. The chain carries TRBV9 and TRBJ1-6, with 7 positions matching TRBD1. V lost 4 bases to trimming and J lost 5 bases; unmatched junction nucleotides: 6. The CDR3 contains 15 residues. Germline loops: CDR1 SGDLS, CDR2 YYNGEE.

The chain carries TRBV15 and TRBJ2-4; D is undetermined. The CDR3 extends over 16 amino acids. Germline V gene data show CDR1 as LNHNV and CDR2 as YYDKDF (reference sequence). Trimming stripped 0 bases from V and 0 bases from J, with 9 bases between. The CDR3 nucleotides are TGTGCCACCAGCAGAGAAAAGGCTCGAGCCAAAAACATTCAGTACTTC. Translation gives CATSREKARAKNIQYF.

The genes are TRBV19 and TRBJ2-7; D uncertain. The V and J ends lost 0 bases and 6 bases respectively, with 21 bases between them. Germline V lookup: CDR1 LNHDA, CDR2 SQIVND (reference sequence). The CDR3 length is 17 residues. Here the CDR3 reads CASSIDPAGISRPEQYF. Written as DNA, the CDR3 is TGTGCCAGTAGTATAGACCCGGCTGGAATATCACGGCCCGAGCAGTACTTC.

This clone was detected only a few times. The V call is TRBV4-1, the J call TRBJ1-3; the D gene is possibly TRBD1 (6 bases). This CDR3 is 18 amino acids long. Trimming removed 0 bases at V and 4 bases at J, with 19 bases between. Germline V gene sequence: CDR1 MGHRA, CDR2 YSYEKL. This CDR3 is CASSQDLMTGLWGNTIYF. In DNA form, the CDR3 reads TGCGCCAGCAGCCAAGATCTGATGACAGGCCTGTGGGGAAACACCATATATTTT.

Within the sample, this clone is medium-sized (0.01 to 0.1%). The gene calls are TRBV2 and TRBJ1-2; a weak D match, TRBD1 (5 bases). V was clipped by 6 bases and J by 0 bases, with 8 bases between them. This CDR3 has 13 amino acids. Germline V gene data show CDR1 as SNHLY and CDR2 as FYNNEI. The CDR3, as DNA: TGTGCCAGCAGGGGACTGACTAACTATGGCTACACCTTC. This codes for CASRGLTNYGYTF.

The genes are TRBV7-9 and TRBJ2-5; 10 bases agree with TRBD1. Germline assignment: CDR1 SEHNR and CDR2 FQNEAQ (reference sequence). The length of the CDR3 is 16 residues. Unmatched junction bases numbered 9, after V lost 3 bases and J lost 5 bases. The CDR3 loop is CASSLLVGTGVETQYF. CDR3 nucleotide sequence: TGTGCCAGCAGCTTGCTCGTAGGGACAGGGGTGGAGACCCAGTACTTC.

The V gene is TRBV2, the J gene TRBJ2-3, with D unresolved. The germline V gene encodes CDR1 SNHLY and CDR2 FYNNEI. Trimming left V 7 bases short and J 0 bases short, with 14 bases between. The CDR3 spans 15 residues. CDR3 in amino acids: CASTKQGFSTDTQYF. The CDR3 region has the DNA TGTGCCAGCACCAAGCAAGGGTTCAGCACAGATACGCAGTATTTT.

This chain joins TRBV2 and TRBJ2-5; 7 positions agree with TRBD2. The CDR3 consists of 13 residues. V lost 4 bases to trimming and J lost 4 bases; unmatched junction nucleotides: 3. CDR1 is SNHLY, CDR2 FYNNEI, per germline. For the CDR3, the DNA is TGTGCCAGCAGTGTACCTAGCGGAGAGACCCAGTACTTC. It specifies CASSVPSGETQYF. The variable domain in full, with the rest retrieved from reference TRBV2 and TRBJ2-5, is EPEVTQTPSHQVTQMGQEVILRCVPISNHLYFYWYRQILGQKVEFLVSFYNNEISEKSEIFDDQFSVERPDGSNFTLKIRSTKLEDSAMYFCASSVPSGETQYFGPGTRLLVL.

V gene TRBV5-1 combines with J gene TRBJ2-5, with D possibly being TRBD1 (6 bases). Germline loops: CDR1 SGHRS, CDR2 YFSETQ. V was cut by 5 bases and J by 5 bases, with 19 bases left in between. The CDR3 is 15 residues long. The CDR3 nucleotides are TGCGCCAGCAGTCGTGAACAGGGTCGCGCGGAGACCCAGTACTTC. The encoded protein is CASSREQGRAETQYF.

This sequence joins TRBV5-5 and TRBJ2-2, with 12 bases that match TRBD2. V trimming: 3 bases; J trimming: 1 base; junction bases outside the gene matches: 1. The CDR3 consists of 16 residues. The germline gives CDR1 SGHKS, CDR2 YYEKEE (reference sequence). For the CDR3, the DNA is TGTGCCAGCAGCTCGGGACTAGCGGGGAACACCGGGGAGCTGTTTTTT. Amino acid sequence: CASSSGLAGNTGELFF.

This sequence joins TRBV6-6 and TRBJ1-1, with D uncertain. The CDR3 consists of 13 residues. CDR1 is MNHNY and CDR2 is SVGAGI in the germline V gene (reference sequence). V was clipped by 6 bases and J by 0 bases, with 8 bases between them. CDR3 sequence: CASRPTVNTEAFF. The CDR3 nucleotides read TGTGCCAGCAGACCCACAGTGAACACTGAAGCTTTCTTT.

The rearrangement links TRBV2 to TRBJ1-1, with TRBD1 as a possible D gene (6 bases). Trimming stripped 6 bases from V and 6 bases from J, with 20 bases between. The CDR3 consists of 15 residues. The V gene's germline CDR1 is SNHLY and CDR2 FYNNEI. The CDR3 region has the DNA TGTGCCAGCAGGTATTTCACAGGGTCAGCGTCTGAAGCTTTCTTT. It encodes CASRYFTGSASEAFF.